These T cell receptor beta chains were read from a single sample in a study of T cell responses to AZD1222 COVID-19 vaccine. The method was immunoSEQ multiplex PCR; TCRdb's version includes in-frame clones alone and lacks a portion of them. The sample has more than 150,000 clones; more than 85% are singletons. Sequenced here: peripheral blood, sampled 28 days after the second AZD1222 dose. These receptors all stem from an adult who received the AZD1222 COVID-19 vaccine. Both conserved end residues are part of each CDR3. A D gene is named only where the DNA matches it firmly. Some rows have no size entry. The others give once, few or many, or a class for an expanded clone.

TRBJ2-7,.,.,TRBV28,13,TGTGCCAGCAGTATCGGTCGGTCATACGAGCAGTACTTC,CASSIGRSYEQYF
TRBJ2-5,.,.,TRBV25-1,14,TGTGCCAGCAGTGAATACCGGGGGTGGGAGACCCAGTACTTC,CASSEYRGWETQYF
TRBJ2-7,.,.,TRBV6-5,15,TGTGCCAGCAGCCAACCGGGACGGAGCTCCTACGAGCAGTACTTC,CASSQPGRSSYEQYF
TRBJ1-5,once,TRBD1,TRBV19,15,TGTGCCAGTAGTATAGCATCACAGGGGAATCAGCCCCAGCATTTT,CASSIASQGNQPQHF
TRBJ1-5,once,.,TRBV6-2/TRBV6-3,15,TGTGCCAGCAGTAAGGACCCACCAAGCAATCAGCCCCAGCATTTT,CASSKDPPSNQPQHF
TRBJ1-1,.,TRBD1,TRBV18,15,TGTGCCAGCTCACCCGGGACAGGGGGGCAGACTGAAGCTTTCTTT,CASSPGTGGQTEAFF
TRBJ2-3,.,TRBD2,TRBV30,15,TGTGCCTGGATGATCCCGGGGGGAAGGACAGATACGCAGTATTTT,CAWMIPGGRTDTQYF
TRBJ1-1,.,TRBD1,TRBV6-1,17,TGTGCCAGCAGTGAAGGTGGCAGGGGGCGATTGAACACTGAAGCTTTCTTT,CASSEGGRGRLNTEAFF
TRBJ1-2,.,TRBD1,TRBV5-4,15,TGTGCCAGCAGCCACCAGGGGACAGCGAACTATGGCTACACCTTC,CASSHQGTANYGYTF
TRBJ2-7,.,TRBD2,TRBV4-1,18,TGCGCCAGCAGCCAAGCTCTCAAACTAGCGGGGAGAGACTACGAGCAGTACTTC,CASSQALKLAGRDYEQYF
TRBJ2-6,.,.,TRBV6-2/TRBV6-3,19,TGTGCCAGCAGTTACACTCTTGGGCTCCGCGCAGATGGGGCCAACGTCCTGACTTTC,CASSYTLGLRADGANVLTF
TRBJ1-1,.,.,TRBV6-5,15,TGTGCCAGCAGTTACTCGGGGAGGCGTTCGGGTGAAGCTTTCTTT,CASSYSGRRSGEAFF
TRBJ2-7,few,.,TRBV27,13,TGTGCCAGCCGCCGACCGGGACCCGGCGAGCAGTACTTC,CASRRPGPGEQYF
TRBJ1-4,.,TRBD1,TRBV6-5,15,TGTGCCAGCAGCCCCAGACAGGGTGGGGGGGAAAAACTGTTTTTT,CASSPRQGGGEKLFF
TRBJ1-2,.,TRBD1,TRBV5-5,15,TGTGCCAGCAGCGGGGAGACAGGGGGTTTCTATGGCTACACCTTC,CASSGETGGFYGYTF
TRBJ2-7,.,TRBD1,TRBV11-3,16,TGTGCCAGCAGCTACGGGCCCGGACAGGGTATGAACGAGCAGTACTTC,CASSYGPGQGMNEQYF
TRBJ2-1,.,TRBD2,TRBV5-8,17,TGTGCCAGCAGCTTGGATAGCGGGGGGATCAACTACAATGAGCAGTTCTTC,CASSLDSGGINYNEQFF
TRBJ1-5,.,TRBD1,TRBV10-3,14,TGTGCCATCAGTGGACAGGGGGGAGGTCAGCCCCAGCATTTT,CAISGQGGGQPQHF
TRBJ2-3,.,.,TRBV6-4,15,TGTGCCAGCAGTGAGGCCGGAACTAGCACAGATACGCAGTATTTT,CASSEAGTSTDTQYF
TRBJ1-2,.,.,TRBV5-1,14,TGCGCCAGCAGCTTGCAGGAGGCTAACTATGGCTACACCTTC,CASSLQEANYGYTF
TRBJ1-2,.,.,TRBV10-3,17,TGTGCCATCAGTGAGTCCAAAGGGAAGGTTTTTAACTATGGCTACACCTTC,CAISESKGKVFNYGYTF
TRBJ2-1,.,TRBD1,TRBV28,19,TGTGCCAGCAGTCCTAAAACCATGGGGACAGGGGACTCCTACAATGAGCAGTTCTTC,CASSPKTMGTGDSYNEQFF
TRBJ2-5,.,.,TRBV6-5,13,TGTGCCAGCAGGATCGGGTTACAAGAGACCCAGTACTTC,CASRIGLQETQYF
TRBJ1-2,.,TRBD1,TRBV28,16,TGTGCCAGCAGTTTAGGGGGACAGGGGGCAACCTATGGCTACACCTTC,CASSLGGQGATYGYTF
TRBJ2-7,.,.,TRBV7-9,12,TGTGCCAGCAGCCCACAGGGTAGGGAGCAGTACTTC,CASSPQGREQYF
TRBJ2-1,.,TRBD1,TRBV5-1,14,TGCGCCAGCAGCTTAGCTACAGGGGGCGGTGAGCAGTTCTTC,CASSLATGGGEQFF
TRBJ2-7,few,.,TRBV18,15,TGTGCCAGCTCACCACCGGACAGCTATCCCTACGAGCAGTACTTC,CASSPPDSYPYEQYF
TRBJ2-7,once,TRBD1,TRBV9,14,TGTGCCAGCACCCCAGGGGGACCTCCATACGAGCAGTACTTC,CASTPGGPPYEQYF
TRBJ2-1,.,.,TRBV7-9,14,TGTGCCAGCACATTCGGAGGTCCTGGCAATGAGCAGTTCTTC,CASTFGGPGNEQFF
TRBJ2-7,.,.,TRBV10-3,17,TGTGCCATCAGCCAGGGGGGGGCGGGAGCGGTACGTTACGAGCAGTACTTC,CAISQGGAGAVRYEQYF
TRBJ1-6,.,TRBD1,TRBV6-5,15,TGTGCCAGCAGTCAACGACAGGGTCAGAATTCACCCCTCCACTTT,CASSQRQGQNSPLHF
TRBJ1-1,.,TRBD1,TRBV5-4,14,TGTGCCAGCAGCTTACAGGGGATAGACACTGAAGCTTTCTTT,CASSLQGIDTEAFF
TRBJ2-7,.,.,TRBV6-5,13,TGTGCCAGCATGGGGCAGCCCTCCTACGAGCAGTACTTC,CASMGQPSYEQYF
TRBJ2-7,.,.,TRBV7-9,15,TGTGCCAGCAGCTTAGGAGGGCCGAGTTACTACGAGCAGTACTTC,CASSLGGPSYYEQYF
TRBJ1-2,.,.,TRBV18,17,TGTGCCAGCTCACCACCGGGCAGGGTCCAGGTCTTCTATGGCTACACCTTC,CASSPPGRVQVFYGYTF